This T cell receptor beta chain is from a study of cytomegalovirus exposure and HLA in healthy donors (dated by TCRdb to the late 2010s). The study in broad terms: According to an earlier analysis of 587 of the donors, about 180 million T cells yielded roughly 100 million unique TCR beta sequences and 276 Gb of sequence data. A later analysis re-examined previously published TCR beta repertoires from just over 650 donors and added high-resolution HLA genotyping to investigate patterns of TCR occurrence. High-throughput TCR immunosequencing, statistical association of individual TCRs with disease status, and machine learning were combined to predict cytomegalovirus infection status. Donor age, sex, ethnicity and CMV serostatus were compiled alongside the repertoire data. Every discovery cohort repertoire had been produced on one sequencing platform. Of the roughly 390 genotyped donors, 65% to 90% were placed in the genetic ancestry cluster associated with self-reported Caucasian donors. Rather than using new phenotypic data, the later analysis identified candidate immune exposures from TCR beta sequences and from how often those sequences occurred across donors. Using immunosequencing, the study profiled T cell repertoires from around 670 subjects and related those repertoires to cytomegalovirus serostatus. A later genetic analysis used genome-wide SNP genotypes for 398 of the 666 donors, treating that subset as a discovery cohort. Because of strong linkage in the cohort, roughly five DR-DQ haplotypes were treated as single units for association and clustering. A separate validation cohort of 100 to 150 different subjects was used in addition to the approximately 670-subject first cohort. Both class I and class II loci were covered by HLA typing, at four-digit resolution. Typing coverage varied by locus: about 629-640 donors for A, B, C, DRB1 and DQB1; more than 500 for DQA1; more than 600 for DPA1; approximately 490 for DPB1. Approximately 310 gigabases of sequencing data and around 80 million unique TCR sequences made up an early release that covered several hundred HLA-typed donors. An earlier analysis of several hundred of the donors used high-throughput TCR beta sequencing to judge whether each TCR beta V gene segment behaved as functional or pseudogenic. Across 398 genotyped donors of the cohort, an average of approximately 200,000 unique TCR beta nucleotide sequences per donor were sequenced, and roughly 17% of those sequences were non-productive. The study was designed to test whether signatures of past pathogen exposure could be identified by cataloging public T cell receptors.

The cohort was made up of 500 to 800 healthy bone marrow donors. At the time of sampling, every cohort member was nominally healthy, though immune exposures that went unrecorded were likely present. The donor was CMV seropositive and was included in the group of approximately 310 seropositive cohort members. Every donor gave a peripheral blood sample, and the peripheral blood mononuclear cells from that sample were used for TCR beta sequencing. Genomic DNA extraction from the blood cell samples was performed with the Qiagen DNeasy Blood Extraction Kit. To prepare the library, the immunoSEQ multiplex PCR assay was applied. A mixture of 60 forward primers for TCR Vbeta segments and 13 reverse primers for TCR Jbeta segments was used in the multiplex PCR. Amplification of the CDR3 region of rearranged TCR beta genes was performed with a multiplex PCR assay on genomic DNA. On the Illumina HiSeq System, the amplified TCR beta libraries were sequenced as 87-base-pair reads. Regarding the original processing steps: In a later analysis, 70 million to 95 million unique TCR beta chains were counted across the 500 to 700 repertoires, and approximately 11 million of these chains were shared by at least two donors. To remove PCR and sequencing errors, raw reads were error-corrected and collapsed into unique sequences using a nearest-neighbor algorithm that merged closely related sequences. V, D and J gene segments were assigned by aligning CDR3 sequences to IMGT reference sequences. Each retained sequence needed at least a six-nucleotide match to both a V gene segment and a J gene segment. A rearrangement was called productive if the CDR3 had no stop codons and remained in frame with V and J, and every other rearrangement was called non-productive. CDR3 was defined according to IMGT convention as the region running from the second conserved V-encoded cysteine to the conserved J-encoded phenylalanine. Sequences without an unambiguous match to a single V gene segment were excluded from the earlier analysis of about 630 of the donors. An earlier analysis of under 750 of the donors called V segments functional above 56.7% productive rearrangements and segregating when the between-donor standard deviation exceeded 5%. A statistical classification framework was built to diagnose cytomegalovirus status from the catalog of TCR beta chain sequences. In a later analysis, TCR nucleotide sequences were compared against IMGT/GENE-DB human TR gene sequences so that V and J genes could be assigned. A later analysis assigned CDR3 sequences and most-parsimonious VDJ recombination scenarios with the TCRdist pipeline. In a later analysis, each TCR beta chain was defined by its CDR3 amino acid sequence together with its V-gene family, and reads without a unique V-gene family were excluded. In a later analysis, 550 to 650 highly shared, low-generation-probability nucleotide sequences were removed to address suspected cross-contamination and a sequencing artifact. For each public chain, a later analysis derived a clonal expansion index from normalized ranks of inferred template counts within each repertoire. In a later analysis, generation probabilities were computed with a VDJ recombination model fitted to out-of-frame rearrangements, and the resulting probabilities were checked against IGoR. In a later analysis, hypergeometric tests were used to score TCR-TCR, TCR-HLA and TCR-CMV co-occurrence, with a repertoire-size bias correction applied to TCR pairs. A later analysis estimated false discovery rates by permuting HLA or CMV assignments 20 times. In a later analysis, co-occurring TCRs were grouped using DBSCAN, and TCRdist sequence similarity was added for clustering within HLA-allele-positive subsets. For co-occurrence clustering, repertoires with fewer than 30,000 or more than 120,000 public chains were excluded, along with a handful of repertoires with anomalous nucleotide sharing. TCRdb stores this immuneACCESS table with in-frame sequences only. Part of the clones is absent; in the studies checked, under half of the shortfall reflects unresolved V genes, and no reason is known for the rest. That table furnishes V, J and clone size, whereas the DNA furnished D and trimming. The sample includes 150,000 or so clones, with 80% observed a single time. Around 6.5% of the sample goes to the ten largest clones.

The germline V gene provides CDR1 SGDLS and CDR2 YYNGEE. From its cysteine to its phenylalanine, the CDR3 spans 15 amino acids. Kept here is only the CDR3 DNA, which spans 45 bases and is read in frame from base 1. Relative to germline, V is missing 4 bases and J is missing 2 bases, with 8 bases of the junction outside any gene match. Turning to this clone: Its cognate antigen has yet to be identified. Per-base quality was not reported, and no clone a single base away is much larger than it.

What the study reported, not specific to this receptor: It was suggested by the authors that the approach could potentially be generalized to other disease states and immunological phenotypes. The classifier was reported to diagnose cytomegalovirus status with high specificity and sensitivity in both the original cohort and the validation cohort. HLA typing was unavailable for some donors at each locus, so association tests used only the typed subset. While some public TCRs were present in many individuals, most TCR sequences turned up only very rarely across donors. A later analysis reported that several top co-occurrence clusters appeared linked to parvovirus B19, influenza, CMV and Epstein-Barr virus. A later analysis found that most CMV-associated TCR beta chains appeared HLA-restricted, with HLA associations seemingly driven largely by CMV exposure. The presence/absence analyses assumed that sequencing depth was roughly uniform across donors, and that assumption may not be true. In a later genetic analysis, a missense DCLRE1C variant was associated with V-gene and J-gene trimming of TCR beta chains, and the association was replicated in an independent cohort. The cohort was sequenced for TCR beta chains only, and without alpha or paired-chain data the features that could be detected were limited. In vitro tests confirmed that a few of the cytomegalovirus-associated TCR beta chains recognize cytomegalovirus antigens. Specific HLA alleles were associated with 15,000 to 20,000 TCR beta sequences at a false discovery rate of 0.05 in a later analysis. The study listed over 150 TCR beta chains as associated with cytomegalovirus. CMV serostatus was the only immune exposure information available for the cohort. A further reported finding was that TCR beta sequences accurately predicted the HLA-A and HLA-B alleles for most subjects in the first cohort. When HLA alleles, especially DR and DQ, strongly co-occurred, attributing TCR associations to individual alleles was difficult. A later analysis found that HLA-associated TCR beta chains were more clonally expanded and had lower generation probabilities than equally common non-associated chains. The 87-base-pair reads could not distinguish some IMGT-functional V segments, including TRBV6-2 and TRBV6-3, so those segments were excluded. A cluster of highly shared sequence variants was judged likely to represent a technical artifact of the sequencing pipeline. A later genetic analysis reported fewer N-insertions in productive TCRs among donors in an Asian-associated ancestry cluster than the roughly 700-donor mean. Because counts were too low, roughly 16 rarely observed V segments, including chromosome 9 orphons, were left out of the earlier analysis of a few hundred of the donors. A later analysis found that TCR association rates varied across HLA loci, with DRB1 alleles showing the most associated TCRs and HLA-C alleles the fewest. An earlier analysis of around 500 of the donors showed that most TCR beta V segments appeared in productive rearrangements either about 90% or about 30% of the time, which broadly matched IMGT annotations. Linkage disequilibrium might explain the correlated functional status among segregating V segments, but an unknown experimental factor could not be ruled out.

The sequenced material came from PBMCs. The V and J genes are TRBV9 and TRBJ2-7, with 8 bases matching TRBD2. The TCR originated in a male donor in good health and CMV-seropositive. The CDR3 reads as follows: CASSPQAGVPYEQYF. The nucleotide sequence is given as TGTGCCAGCAGCCCGCAAGCGGGAGTCCCCTACGAGCAGTACTTC.